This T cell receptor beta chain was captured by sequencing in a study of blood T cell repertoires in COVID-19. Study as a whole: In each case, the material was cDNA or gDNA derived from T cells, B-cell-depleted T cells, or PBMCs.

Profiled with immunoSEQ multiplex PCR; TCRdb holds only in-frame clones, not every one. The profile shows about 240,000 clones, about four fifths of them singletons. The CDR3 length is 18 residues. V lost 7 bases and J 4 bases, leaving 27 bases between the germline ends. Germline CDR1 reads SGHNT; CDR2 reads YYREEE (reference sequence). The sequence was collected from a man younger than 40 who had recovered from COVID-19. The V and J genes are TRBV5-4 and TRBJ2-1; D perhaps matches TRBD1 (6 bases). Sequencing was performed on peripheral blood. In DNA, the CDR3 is TGTGCCAGCTCCGCCGACAGTCAAGGTGGGGGCAGATACAATGAGCAGTTCTTC. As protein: CASSADSQGGGRYNEQFF.